This is a list of T cell receptor beta chains from one sample in a study of blood T cell repertoires in COVID-19. TCRdb keeps only in-frame clones here, not all; method: immunoSEQ multiplex PCR. The sample yields around 18,000 clones, approximately 92% seen once. The sequencing input was peripheral blood. These TCRs come from a man aged 60 to 75 with active COVID-19. Both conserved end residues are part of each CDR3. A D gene is named only where the DNA matches it firmly. Expanded clones get a size class; other rows say once, few or many, or leave the size out.

size	D	V	length	J	CDR3	DNA
-	-	TRBV29-1	10	TRBJ1-1	CSVEDLAAFF	TGCAGCGTTGAAGATCTTGCGGCTTTCTTT
-	TRBD2	TRBV5-1	16	TRBJ2-7	CASSQRIAGSPYEQYF	TGCGCCAGCAGCCAGCGAATAGCGGGGTCCCCTTACGAGCAGTACTTC
-	-	TRBV5-3	14	TRBJ2-1	CATLVRGSGNEQFF	TGTGCCACCCTGGTAAGGGGGTCCGGGAATGAGCAGTTCTTC
-	-	TRBV3-1/TRBV3-2	15	TRBJ2-7	CASSRRRDVTYEQYF	TGTGCCAGCAGCCGACGGCGGGACGTAACCTACGAGCAGTACTTC
-	-	TRBV5-1	15	TRBJ2-1	CASSLARGAYNEQFF	TGCGCCAGCAGCTTGGCCCGAGGCGCCTACAATGAGCAGTTCTTC
few	TRBD2	TRBV6-2/TRBV6-3	21	TRBJ2-4	CASSTRRSGGESVLAKNIQYF	TGTGCCAGCAGTACCCGTCGGAGCGGGGGGGAATCCGTCCTAGCCAAAAACATTCAGTACTTC
-	-	TRBV28	12	TRBJ1-5	CASKEGPQPQHF	TGTGCCAGCAAGGAGGGGCCTCAGCCCCAGCATTTT
few	-	TRBV4-1	14	TRBJ1-1	CASSQGGVNTEAFF	TGCGCCAGCAGCCAAGGAGGAGTGAACACTGAAGCTTTCTTT
-	-	TRBV18	13	TRBJ2-7	CASSPSGRGEQYF	TGTGCCAGCTCACCATCGGGGCGGGGCGAGCAGTACTTC
-	TRBD1	TRBV28	14	TRBJ1-2	CASSFQERTGGYTF	TGTGCCAGCAGTTTCCAAGAGAGGACAGGGGGCTACACCTTC
-	-	TRBV5-5	13	TRBJ1-2	CASSENQGNGYTF	TGTGCCAGCAGCGAAAACCAGGGGAACGGCTACACCTTC
-	TRBD1	TRBV29-1	14	TRBJ2-2	CSVEGAQGTGELFF	TGCAGCGTTGAAGGAGCACAGGGGACCGGGGAGCTGTTTTTT